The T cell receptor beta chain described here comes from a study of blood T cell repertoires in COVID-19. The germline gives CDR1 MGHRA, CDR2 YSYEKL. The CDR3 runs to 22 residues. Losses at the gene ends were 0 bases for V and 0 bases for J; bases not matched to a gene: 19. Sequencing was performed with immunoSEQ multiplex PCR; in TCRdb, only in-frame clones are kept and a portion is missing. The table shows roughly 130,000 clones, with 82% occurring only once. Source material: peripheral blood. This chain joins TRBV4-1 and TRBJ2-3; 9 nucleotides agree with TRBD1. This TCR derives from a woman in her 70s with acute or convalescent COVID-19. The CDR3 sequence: CASSQEIPGQGLLTSSTDTQYF. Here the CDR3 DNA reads TGCGCCAGCAGCCAAGAGATTCCGGGACAGGGCCTCCTAACCTCTAGCACAGATACGCAGTATTTT.